This T cell receptor (beta chain) is drawn from a study of blood T cell repertoires in COVID-19 (dated by TCRdb to 2018 to 2020). Concerning the study at large: Samples from collaborators originated in the United States, Italy and Spain and spanned both the acute and convalescent phases of COVID-19. The samples were drawn from the first 160 participants of the ongoing ImmuneRACE study and from 1,254 subjects provided by 6 global collaborators. Where available, HLA class I and class II types were taken from metadata supplied by the sample provider and were not determined by assay-based typing. The material from the prospective study consisted of cDNA or gDNA derived from T cells, B-cell-depleted T cells, or PBMCs. A freely available public database, intended as a resource for researchers studying the immune response to SARS-CoV-2, is where the repertoires were released. A de-identified subject ID, COVID-19 status, age in years and sex were almost always included in the sample metadata. Subjects who had been exposed to COVID-19, were actively infected with it, or had recovered from it provided the deeply sampled blood TCRbeta repertoires that made up the dataset.

In the case of this clone: No cognate antigen has been identified for it. No quality values exist for individual bases; no much larger clone is one base distant.

The cysteine opens and the phenylalanine closes a CDR3 of 15 amino acids. Of the read, only the CDR3 DNA is kept; its 45 bases are in frame from base 1. CDR1 and CDR2, per the germline V gene, are MDHEN and SYDVKM. The germline ends are 12 bases apart after V is trimmed by 4 bases and J by 2 bases. TCRbeta CDR3 regions were amplified from genomic DNA using the immunoSEQ Assay, a bias-controlled multiplex PCR. On the study's bioinformatics: The number of nucleated cells in each sample was estimated from the amplification of reference gene primers within the assay. Sequence reads were collapsed and filtered to measure the absolute abundance of every unique TCRbeta CDR3 rearrangement. Productive Simpson clonality was computed per sample as the square root of Simpson's diversity index over productive rearrangements. TCRdb took this table from immuneACCESS and kept in-frame rearrangements with V and J called. Such tables lack part of the clones; where checked against another copy, unresolved V genes explain under half of the gap, and the rest is unexplained. V and J calls and clone size follow that table, whereas D and trimming were derived from the DNA. Recorded for this sample are a few hundred thousand clones; roughly 83% of them occurred a single time. The ten largest clones represent around 1.5% of the sample.

The collaborating institutions used their own protocols to collect whole blood in K2EDTA tubes. For TCRbeta analysis, collaborator samples were shipped as frozen whole blood, as isolated PBMCs, or as DNA extracted from either sample type. Study-level results and caveats: The amount of clinical and demographic metadata varied by source and participant and was provided uncurated.

The receptor chain draws on TRBV28 and TRBJ1-3, with a weak D call of TRBD1 (6 bases match). Sequenced sample: peripheral blood. The clonotype comes from a woman in her forties or fifties with acute or convalescent COVID-19. The CDR3 corresponds to CASSWAQGTGNTIYF. The nucleotide sequence is TGTGCCAGCAGTTGGGCACAGGGAACTGGAAACACCATATATTTT.